Presented here are 18 T cell receptor beta chains from one specimen sequenced in a study of shared clonotypes between healthy human individuals. The naive CD8 subset, CD45RO-negative cells positively selected for CCR7, excluded terminally differentiated effector memory CD45RA+ cells. The protocol was immunoSEQ multiplex PCR, while the TCRdb copy is restricted to in-frame clones and leaves out a portion. The sample has more than 2 million clones, just under 95% seen once. Sequenced sample: naive CD8+ T cells from PBMCs. The receptor source for this set is a man between 18 and 35 years old in good health. Some clones in this sample may be carry-over from other donors' samples.

J is TRBJ1-2 and V is TRBV28, with D tentatively TRBD1 (5 bases). The germline V gene has CDR1 MDHEN and CDR2 SYDVKM. CDR3 length: 21 residues. The ends were cut back, 6 bases at V and 1 base at J, with 33 bases in the middle. The CDR3 region is CASSPRRTKPLDSLNNYGYTF. The CDR3 nucleotides are TGTGCCAGCAGCCCGAGGCGAACAAAACCCCTTGACAGCCTGAATAACTATGGCTACACCTTC.

The chain has TRBV29-1 and TRBJ2-1; 7 bases align to TRBD2. Germline lookup yields CDR1 SQVTM and CDR2 ANQGSEA. CDR3 length: 13 residues. The V segment lost 7 bases and the J segment 3 bases; nucleotides outside the gene matches: 6. DNA of the CDR3: TGCAGCGCTTCTAGCGGCGACTACAATGAGCAGTTCTTC. It specifies CSASSGDYNEQFF.

V and J are TRBV7-9 and TRBJ2-7; D call uncertain. The CDR3 loop spans 14 amino acids. The V and J ends lost 10 bases and 2 bases respectively, with 18 bases between them. Germline V gene sequence: CDR1 SEHNR, CDR2 FQNEAQ (reference sequence). The CDR3 nucleotides are TGTGCCACCCGCCCAAGTCTTACTACCTACGAGCAGTACTTC. As protein: CATRPSLTTYEQYF. Combining the CDR3 with reference TRBV7-9 and TRBJ2-7 gives the whole variable domain DTGVSQNPRHKITKRGQNVTFRCDPISEHNRLYWYRQTLGQGPEFLTYFQNEAQLEKSRLLSDRFSAERPKGSFSTLEIQRTEQGDSAMYLCATRPSLTTYEQYFGPGTRLTVT.

The chain joins TRBV7-2 to TRBJ2-7, with D possibly matching TRBD1 (6 bases). This CDR3 spans 14 amino acids. Germline CDR1 reads SGHTA; CDR2 reads FQGNSA. The germline V and J ends were trimmed by 5 bases and 3 bases, with 14 bases remaining between them. The CDR3 DNA reads TGTGCCAGCAGCCAGGGGCTTGGTCTCTACGAGCAGTACTTC. Its translation: CASSQGLGLYEQYF.

This clone appeared a single time. The V and J genes are TRBV28 and TRBJ1-2; no clear D. The CDR3 is 15 residues long. The V gene lost 5 bases and the J gene lost 4 bases, with 17 bases spanning the gap. Germline V CDR1 and CDR2: MDHEN, SYDVKM. DNA for the CDR3: TGTGCCAGCAGTACCCTTCAGAGAAACCTCTATGGCTACACCTTC. It encodes CASSTLQRNLYGYTF.

V and J are TRBV15 and TRBJ1-5, with D possibly TRBD1 on 6 matching bases. V dropped 1 base and J dropped 6 bases, with 13 bases sitting between them. The V gene's germline CDR1 is LNHNV and CDR2 YYDKDF (reference sequence). CDR3 size: 15 residues. CDR3 in DNA: TGTGCCACCAGCAGAGTGGACAGACTTACTCAGCCCCAGCATTTT. Its protein is CATSRVDRLTQPQHF.

This chain connects TRBV28 to TRBJ2-1; TRBD1 agrees at 8 bases. This CDR3 comprises 15 residues. Germline loops: CDR1 MDHEN, CDR2 SYDVKM. V gave up 3 bases and J gave up 2 bases; unmatched junction bases: 3. In DNA form, the CDR3 reads TGTGCCAGCAGTTTGACAGGGGCCCCCTACAATGAGCAGTTCTTC. Translating it yields CASSLTGAPYNEQFF.

The gene calls are TRBV11-2 and TRBJ1-2; D unclear. The CDR3 length is 13 residues. Trimming took off 1 base at V and 6 bases at J, with 9 bases between the two ends. Germline V gives CDR1 SGHAT, CDR2 FQNNGV. CDR3 sequence: CASSLVTADGYTF. The CDR3 coding sequence is TGTGCCAGCAGCTTAGTAACAGCAGATGGCTACACCTTC.

The chain joins TRBV15 to TRBJ2-7; 7 bases agree with TRBD2. V shed 8 bases, J shed 1 base, and the junction held 11 bases outside the gene matches. The CDR3 runs to 15 residues. Germline V gives CDR1 LNHNV, CDR2 YYDKDF (reference sequence). The CDR3 region has the DNA TGTGCCACCTCGACCAGGGCTAGCGGATCCTACGAGCAGTACTTC. Translating it yields CATSTRASGSYEQYF.

The chain links TRBV27 to TRBJ2-7, with 8 bases fitting TRBD1. In germline, CDR1 is MNHEY, CDR2 SMNVEV (reference sequence). CDR3 length: 15 amino acids. V was pared by 0 bases and J by 2 bases, with 3 bases of the junction left unmatched. CDR3: CASSLSRGPTYEQYF. CDR3 DNA sequence: TGTGCCAGCAGTTTATCCAGGGGGCCAACCTACGAGCAGTACTTC.

This chain joins TRBV27 and TRBJ1-2; 7 bases line up with TRBD1. V gave up 5 bases and J gave up 7 bases; unmatched junction bases: 7. Germline values: CDR1 MNHEY, CDR2 SMNVEV (reference sequence). The CDR3 sequence is 13 residues long. In DNA, the CDR3 is TGTGCCAGCAGTATAGACAGGGCTGGTGGCTACACCTTC. This encodes CASSIDRAGGYTF.

With regard to this clone: Other DNA sequences in the sample encode the same CDR3. The J gene is TRBJ2-7, the V gene TRBV19; D may correspond to TRBD1 or TRBD2 (5 bases each). Germline V gene lookup returns CDR1 LNHDA and CDR2 SQIVND (reference sequence). V was cut by 3 bases and J by 3 bases, with 9 bases left in between. This CDR3 contains 13 residues. Written as DNA, the CDR3 is TGTGCCAGTAGTATCTCAGGGAGCTACGAGCAGTACTTC. This sequence encodes CASSISGSYEQYF.

The chain combines TRBV9 with TRBJ1-2, with TRBD1 as a possible D gene (5 bases). Trimming removed 0 bases from V and 3 bases from J, with 12 bases in between. In germline, CDR1 is SGDLS, CDR2 YYNGEE. This CDR3 comprises 15 residues. The CDR3 coding sequence is TGTGCCAGCAGCGTAGGCGGCAGGGCGGACTATGGCTACACCTTC. Protein product: CASSVGGRADYGYTF. Complete variable domain (other parts from reference TRBV9 and TRBJ1-2): DSGVTQTPKHLITATGQRVTLRCSPRSGDLSVYWYQQSLDQGLQFLIQYYNGEERAKGNILERFSAQQFPDLHSELNLSSLELGDSALYFCASSVGGRADYGYTFGSGTRLTVV.

This clone was seen once. The sample carries other DNA sequences with the same CDR3. The chain recombines TRBV27 with TRBJ2-7; 8 nucleotides align to TRBD2. Germline values: CDR1 MNHEY, CDR2 SMNVEV (reference sequence). The CDR3 totals 14 residues. Unmatched junction bases numbered 6, after V lost 2 bases and J lost 6 bases. Here the CDR3 reads CASSLLAGGSEQYF. The CDR3 bases are TGTGCCAGCAGTTTACTGGCGGGAGGTTCCGAGCAGTACTTC.

The rearrangement joins TRBV10-2 to TRBJ2-1; the D gene is possibly TRBD1 (6 bases). The CDR3 is 14 residues long. V lost 6 bases to trimming and J lost 7 bases, with 16 bases between them. In germline, CDR1 is WSHSY, CDR2 SAAADI. The CDR3 protein is CASSKSLRGNEQFF. The CDR3, as DNA: TGCGCCAGCAGCAAATCACTGAGGGGGAATGAGCAGTTCTTC.

The gene calls are TRBV29-1 and TRBJ2-6; 10 bases line up with TRBD1. Germline values: CDR1 SQVTM, CDR2 ANQGSEA. The CDR3 has 15 amino acids. J was trimmed by 2 bases and V by 3 bases; bases with no gene match: 1. CDR3 sequence: CSVETGGAGANVLTF. The DNA for the CDR3 is TGCAGCGTTGAGACAGGGGGCGCTGGGGCCAACGTCCTGACTTTC.

The genes are TRBV28 and TRBJ1-4; maybe TRBD1 (5 bases). Per the germline V gene, CDR1 is MDHEN and CDR2 is SYDVKM. V shed 8 bases and J shed 1 base, with 8 bases lying between them. This CDR3 is built from 13 residues. CDR3 bases: TGTGCCAGCTCGGGGGTAACTAATGAAAAACTGTTTTTT. Its protein product is CASSGVTNEKLFF.

The chain couples TRBV6-5 to TRBJ2-7; D perhaps matches TRBD1 (6 bases). The CDR3 is made up of 15 amino acids. Trimming took 0 bases from V and 3 from J, leaving 12 bases between them. Germline loops: CDR1 MNHEY, CDR2 SVGAGI. DNA for the CDR3: TGTGCCAGCAGTTACTCGAGCACAGGGAGCTACGAGCAGTACTTC. Translating gives CASSYSSTGSYEQYF.